This T cell receptor (beta chain) is from a study of T cell responses to AZD1222 COVID-19 vaccine. Note on this clone: Antigen specificity is unknown.

Study observations and caveats: Sampling that yielded the repertoires occurred only after the peak T cell response. Donors in the cohort were predominantly white British and more often female, and clonal diversity was possibly underestimated.

CDR3 length: 13 residues. Germline V gene lookup returns CDR1 MDHEN and CDR2 SYDVKM. Between the trimmed V and J ends, which lost 6 bases and 5 bases, there was a span of 14 bases. Some clones are missing from TCRdb's copy, which holds only in-frame ones; the method was immunoSEQ multiplex PCR. Among fewer than 150,000 clones, approximately 90% were seen once, and the ten largest hold 6% to 8%. This sequence was found in an adult who received the AZD1222 COVID-19 vaccine. This sequence joins TRBV28 and TRBJ2-7; TRBD1 might be the D (5 bases). The sequencing here drew on peripheral blood, taken 28 days after the second AZD1222 dose. CDR3 amino acids: CASRRQGLDEQYF. In nucleotides, the CDR3 is TGTGCCAGCAGACGTCAGGGCTTGGACGAGCAGTACTTC.